This T cell receptor beta chain originates from a study of T cells in Graves' hyperthyroidism and ophthalmopathy. Authors of the study amplified TCR beta CDR3 regions from RNA transcripts. The HTBI primer set drove a first-round RT-PCR of the TCR CDR3. One entry per CDR3 protein results from TCRdb running MiXCR on the multiplex PCR reads. The data hold 33,000 or so distinct CDR3 sequences, with roughly 49% observed a single time. Trimming cost V 5 bases and J 4 bases; bases outside gene matches: 8. Germline lookup yields CDR1 SGHAT and CDR2 FQDESV (reference sequence). There are 16 residues in the CDR3.

The chain is built from TRBV11-1 and TRBJ2-2; 9 bases match TRBD1. The sample was blood. This clonotype originated in a woman aged 45-60 years with Graves' hyperthyroidism that later progressed to Graves' ophthalmopathy. The CDR3 nucleotides read TGTGCCAGCAGCCCCAGGGGGGACAGGGTCACCGGGGAGCTGTTTTTT. Residues: CASSPRGDRVTGELFF.